The 7 T cell receptor beta chains listed next were all sequenced from one sample in a study of early T cells in non-severe SARS-CoV-2 infection. MiXCR, run by TCRdb on the 5' RACE reads, gives a single entry per CDR3 protein. This table holds 50,000 or so distinct CDR3 sequences, about 15% found once. The source was whole blood, collected at baseline. Receptors were obtained from an adult who was a healthcare worker with PCR-confirmed SARS-CoV-2 infection or an uninfected control (not recorded which).

This clonotype was counted only a few times. The gene calls are TRBV10-2 and TRBJ1-1, with TRBD1 as a possible D gene (5 bases). V was clipped by 6 bases and J by 10 bases, with 15 bases between them. From germline, CDR1 is WSHSY and CDR2 SAAADI. The CDR3 contains 12 residues. CDR3 DNA sequence: TGCGCCAGCAGGTCGACAGCCGATATAGCTTTCTTT. It encodes CASRSTADIAFF.

This clonotype was seen a handful of times. The chain couples TRBV15 to TRBJ2-1, with no clear D. V lost 5 bases to trimming and J lost 4 bases, with 3 bases between them. The CDR3 has 11 amino acids. Germline CDR1 reads LNHNV; CDR2 reads YYDKDF (reference sequence). The CDR3 here is CATSLYNEQFF. In DNA form, the CDR3 reads TGTGCCACCAGCTTATACAATGAGCAGTTCTTC. The variable domain in full, completed from reference TRBV15 and TRBJ2-1, reads DAMVIQNPRYQVTQFGKPVTLSCSQTLNHNVMYWYQQKSSQAPKLLFHYYDKDFNNEADTPDNFQSRRPNTSFCFLDIRSPGLGDTAMYLCATSLYNEQFFGPGTRLTVL.

V and J are TRBV5-6 and TRBJ2-3; D is uncertain. V dropped 5 bases and J dropped 0 bases, with 13 bases sitting between them. Germline-derived CDR1 and CDR2 are SGHDT and YYEEEE. CDR3 size: 15 residues. This CDR3 is CASRRFTVSTDTQYF. DNA for the CDR3: TGTGCCAGCAGACGTTTTACGGTTAGCACAGATACGCAGTATTTT.

This clonotype showed up just a few times. This sequence joins TRBV20-1 and TRBJ2-2, with 7 bases lining up with TRBD2. Trimming took 4 bases from V and 7 from J; bases not matched to a gene: 9. Germline V gene lookup returns CDR1 DFQATT and CDR2 SNEGSKA (reference sequence). CDR3 length: 14 amino acids. The DNA of the CDR3 is TGCAGTGCTACCCCGGGACTACGGAGCGGGGAGCTGTTTTTT. The encoded protein is CSATPGLRSGELFF.

This rearrangement joins TRBV2 to TRBJ2-5, with 10 nucleotides matching TRBD1. CDR1 and CDR2 from the germline V gene are SNHLY and FYNNEI. The length of the CDR3 is 14 residues. J lost 7 bases, V lost 4 bases, and 6 bases had no gene match. For the CDR3, the DNA is TGTGCCAGCAGTGCGGACAGGGGGATTGGGACCCAGTACTTC. The encoded protein is CASSADRGIGTQYF.

A few counts support this clonotype. The chain uses TRBV29-1 and TRBJ2-7; D is tentatively TRBD1 or TRBD2 (5 bases each). Germline values: CDR1 SQVTM, CDR2 ANQGSEA. This CDR3 contains 12 residues. Trimming pared 6 bases from V and 3 bases from J, leaving 12 bases between. CDR3 nucleotides: TGCAGCGTCGCCGGGACCTTCTACGAGCAGTACTTC. It encodes CSVAGTFYEQYF.

V gene TRBV20-1 combines with J gene TRBJ2-7, with 14 bases identical to TRBD2. The CDR3 spans 19 residues. The trim removed 0 bases at V and 1 base at J, leaving 11 bases unmatched. Germline assignment: CDR1 DFQATT and CDR2 SNEGSKA (reference sequence). CDR3 nucleotide sequence: TGCAGTGCTAGAGATCTGACTAGCGGGAGGGCCGGAGGATCCTACGAGCAGTACTTC. Its protein is CSARDLTSGRAGGSYEQYF.